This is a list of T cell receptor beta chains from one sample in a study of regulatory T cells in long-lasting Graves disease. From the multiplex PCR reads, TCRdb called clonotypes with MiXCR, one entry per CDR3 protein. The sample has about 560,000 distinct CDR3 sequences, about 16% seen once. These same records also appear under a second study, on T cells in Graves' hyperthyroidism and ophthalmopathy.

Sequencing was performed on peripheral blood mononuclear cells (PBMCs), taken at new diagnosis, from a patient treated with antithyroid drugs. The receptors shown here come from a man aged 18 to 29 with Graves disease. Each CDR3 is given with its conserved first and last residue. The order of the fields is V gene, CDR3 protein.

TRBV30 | CAWNRVVAQDTQYF
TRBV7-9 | CASSSHPGLAGSYEQYF
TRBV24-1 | CATSDFYRGSSYNEQFF
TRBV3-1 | CASRNREANTGELFF
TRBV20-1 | CSARQDRGNDNTQYF
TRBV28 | CASSWRIGDTDTQYF
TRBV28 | CASSLKDRVNSPLHF
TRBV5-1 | CASSLYFGEQYF
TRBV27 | CASSLPDSRSERFF
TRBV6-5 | CASSYLNTGELFF
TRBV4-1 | CASSQVGRSDYGYTF
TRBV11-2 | CASSPQGPGYERFF
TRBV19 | CASSIAGRARETQYF
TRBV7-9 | CASSLGAFGETQYF
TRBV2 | CASSDRSPQPQHF
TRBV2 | CASSGDGNNQPQHF
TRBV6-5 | CASSYGRTGEQFF
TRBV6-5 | CASSYKAGDVYEQYF
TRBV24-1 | CATSETGQGNGYTF
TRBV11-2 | CASSLELAELYNEQFF
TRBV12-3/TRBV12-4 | CASTLNGVTYEQYF
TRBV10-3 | CAISESIGERGLYNEQFF
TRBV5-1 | CASSPGRGGVSYEQYF
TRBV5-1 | CASSLAGTSGGSGELFF
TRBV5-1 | CASSSLLRGQTSTEAFF
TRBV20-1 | CSARGLGGGGTDTQYF
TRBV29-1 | CSVETGSEAFF
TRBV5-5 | CASSFGHFSGNTIYF
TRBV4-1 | CASSQGAAGIRTEAFF
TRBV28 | CASSILVGQGPSRETQYF
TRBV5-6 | CASSLRGGEYSPLHF
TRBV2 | CASSAPLTNTYEQYF
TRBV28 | CASSLFGRLAGGRYEQYF
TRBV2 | CASSEQTSGYNEQFF
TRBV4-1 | CASSPPNRSGPNTEAFF
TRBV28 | CASGKAGEQETQYF
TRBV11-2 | CASSLELGGEQYF
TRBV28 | CASSSSTSGKVSYNEQFF
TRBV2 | CASKGSSGAYNEQFF
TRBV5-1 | CASSSEPGHTEAFF
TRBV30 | CAWSDTLGTEAFF
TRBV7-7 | CASSPDRFYNEQFF
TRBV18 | CASSPPPARGEQYF
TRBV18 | CASGPDRNQPQHF
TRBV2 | CASRIDSTSGRVDNEQFF
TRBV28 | CASSLRLAGSPLHF
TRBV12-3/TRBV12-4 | CATRSGPAGNTIYF
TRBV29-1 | CSVEMAGGTETFF
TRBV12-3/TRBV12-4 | CASRLQWDSRMNTEAFF
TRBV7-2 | CASSTTYRTNTEAFF
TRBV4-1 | CASSLRGGLFEAFF
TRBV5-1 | CASSLVAGGFDEQFF
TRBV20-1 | CSVRVLAGVTDTQYF
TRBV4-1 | CASSQDSGLGQPQHF
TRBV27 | CASSTDRGSWTEAFF
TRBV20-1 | CSASPTPSYNEQFF
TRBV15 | CAASRDLSGRARYEQYF
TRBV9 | CASSVATPQGGSNQPQHF
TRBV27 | CASSPGQGTNYGYTF